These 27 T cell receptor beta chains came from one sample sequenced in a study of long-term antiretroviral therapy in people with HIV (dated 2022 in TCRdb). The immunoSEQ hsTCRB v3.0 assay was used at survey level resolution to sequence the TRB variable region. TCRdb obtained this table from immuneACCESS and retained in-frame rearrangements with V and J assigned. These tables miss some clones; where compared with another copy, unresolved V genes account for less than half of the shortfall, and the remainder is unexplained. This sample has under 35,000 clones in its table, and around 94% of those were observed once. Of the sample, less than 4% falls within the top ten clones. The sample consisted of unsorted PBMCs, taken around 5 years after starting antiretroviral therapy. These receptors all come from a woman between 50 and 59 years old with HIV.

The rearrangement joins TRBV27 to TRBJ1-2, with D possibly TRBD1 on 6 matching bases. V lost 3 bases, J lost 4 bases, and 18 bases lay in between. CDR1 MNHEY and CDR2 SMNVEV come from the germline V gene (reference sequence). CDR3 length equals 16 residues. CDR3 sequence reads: CASSFRGMGAGYGYTF. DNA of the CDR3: TGTGCCAGCAGTTTCCGCGGTATGGGGGCTGGCTATGGCTACACCTTC.

The CDR3 nucleotides read TGTGCCAGCAGCAGTAGCGGGGGGGCGGCCGGGGAGCTGTTTTTT. It is translated as CASSSSGGAAGELFF. The V gene is TRBV7-2, the J gene TRBJ2-2; 11 bases match TRBD2. CDR3 length equals 15 residues. Germline V gene lookup returns CDR1 SGHTA and CDR2 FQGNSA. V gave up 5 bases and J gave up 6 bases; unmatched junction bases: 5.

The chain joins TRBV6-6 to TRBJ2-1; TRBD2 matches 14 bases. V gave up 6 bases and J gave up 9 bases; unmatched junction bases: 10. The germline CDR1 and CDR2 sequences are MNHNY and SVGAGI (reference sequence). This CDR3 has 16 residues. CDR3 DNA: TGTGCCAGCAGAGACTCGACTAGCGGGGGGGCCGGTGAGCAGTTCTTC. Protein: CASRDSTSGGAGEQFF.

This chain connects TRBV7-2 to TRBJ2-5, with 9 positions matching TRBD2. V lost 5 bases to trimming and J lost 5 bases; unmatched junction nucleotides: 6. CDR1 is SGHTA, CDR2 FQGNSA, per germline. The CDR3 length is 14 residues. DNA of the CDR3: TGTGCCAGCAGCCGGCGGGGGGGCCACGAGACCCAGTACTTC. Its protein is CASSRRGGHETQYF.

The CDR3 loop reads CASSIQVNTGELFF. As DNA, the CDR3 is TGTGCCAGTAGTATACAGGTGAACACCGGGGAGCTGTTTTTT. This sequence joins TRBV19 and TRBJ2-2; D not certain. Germline V CDR1 and CDR2: LNHDA, SQIVND (reference sequence). V was shortened by 2 bases and J by 1 base, with 5 bases between the two germline ends. CDR3 length: 14 residues.

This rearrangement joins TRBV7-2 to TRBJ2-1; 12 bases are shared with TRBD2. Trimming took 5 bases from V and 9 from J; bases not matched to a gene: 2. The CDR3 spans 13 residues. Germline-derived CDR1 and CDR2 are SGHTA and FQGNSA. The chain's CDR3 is CASSRTSGAEQFF. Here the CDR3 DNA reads TGTGCCAGCAGCCGGACTAGCGGGGCTGAGCAGTTCTTC.

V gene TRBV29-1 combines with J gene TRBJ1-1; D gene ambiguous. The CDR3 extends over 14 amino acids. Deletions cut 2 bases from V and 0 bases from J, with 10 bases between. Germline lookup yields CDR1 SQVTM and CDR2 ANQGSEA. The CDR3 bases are TGCAGCGTTGAAAACCGACTAATGAACACTGAAGCTTTCTTT. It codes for CSVENRLMNTEAFF.

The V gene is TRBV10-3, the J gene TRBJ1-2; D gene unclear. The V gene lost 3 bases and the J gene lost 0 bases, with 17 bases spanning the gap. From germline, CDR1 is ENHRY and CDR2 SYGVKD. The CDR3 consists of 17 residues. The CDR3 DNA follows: TGTGCCATCAGTGACCCCTTCCGGGCGGATTCTAACTATGGCTACACCTTC. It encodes CAISDPFRADSNYGYTF.

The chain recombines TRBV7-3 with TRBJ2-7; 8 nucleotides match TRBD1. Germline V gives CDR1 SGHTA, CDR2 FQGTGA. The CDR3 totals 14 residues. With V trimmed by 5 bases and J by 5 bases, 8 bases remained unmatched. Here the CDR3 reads CASSLTGGVNEQYF. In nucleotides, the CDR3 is TGTGCCAGCAGCCTCACAGGGGGAGTCAACGAGCAGTACTTC.

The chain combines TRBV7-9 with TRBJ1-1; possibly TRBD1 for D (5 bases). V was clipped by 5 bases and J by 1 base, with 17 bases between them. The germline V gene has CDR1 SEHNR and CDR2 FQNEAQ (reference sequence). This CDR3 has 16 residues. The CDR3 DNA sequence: TGTGCCAGCAGCCCCACAAGAGCAACAGGGAACACTGAAGCTTTCTTT. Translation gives CASSPTRATGNTEAFF.

The CDR3 region is CAWTRVTEAFF. CDR3 nucleotides: TGTGCCTGGACAAGGGTCACTGAAGCTTTCTTT. The chain employs TRBV30 and TRBJ1-1, with unresolved D. V lost 4 bases, J lost 4 bases, and 7 bases lay in between. This CDR3 has 11 amino acids. Germline assignment: CDR1 GTSNPN and CDR2 SVGIG (reference sequence).

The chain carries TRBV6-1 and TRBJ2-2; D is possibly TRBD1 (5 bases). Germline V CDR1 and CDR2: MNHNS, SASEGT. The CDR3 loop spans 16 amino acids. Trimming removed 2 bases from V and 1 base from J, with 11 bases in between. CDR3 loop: CASSERVGVNTGELFF. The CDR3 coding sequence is TGTGCCAGCAGTGAAAGGGTAGGGGTGAACACCGGGGAGCTGTTTTTT.

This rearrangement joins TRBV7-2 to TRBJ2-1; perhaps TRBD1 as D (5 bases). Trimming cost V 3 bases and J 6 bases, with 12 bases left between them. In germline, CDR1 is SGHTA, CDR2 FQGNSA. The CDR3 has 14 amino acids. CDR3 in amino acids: CASSFAGAGNEQFF. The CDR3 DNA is TGTGCCAGCAGCTTCGCTGGGGCCGGCAATGAGCAGTTCTTC.

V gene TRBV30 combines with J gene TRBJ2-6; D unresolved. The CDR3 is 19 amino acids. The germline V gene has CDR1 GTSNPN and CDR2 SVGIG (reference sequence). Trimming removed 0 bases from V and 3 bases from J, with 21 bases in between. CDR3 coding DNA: TGTGCCTGGAGTGTACCGGCAGGCATTGTGTTTGGTGGGGCCAACGTCCTGACTTTC. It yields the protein CAWSVPAGIVFGGANVLTF.

The CDR3 DNA follows: TGTGCCAGCAGCTTAGAACCGGGTTCAGAGACCCAGTACTTC. This translates into CASSLEPGSETQYF. The genes are TRBV7-2 and TRBJ2-5; no clear D. Germline lookup yields CDR1 SGHTA and CDR2 FQGNSA. This CDR3 is 14 amino acids long. Trimming pared 1 base from V and 4 bases from J, leaving 10 bases between.

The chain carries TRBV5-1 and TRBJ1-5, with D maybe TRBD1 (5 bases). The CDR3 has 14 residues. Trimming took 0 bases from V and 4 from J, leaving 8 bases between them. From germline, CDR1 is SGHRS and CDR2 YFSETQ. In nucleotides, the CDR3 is TGCGCCAGCAGCTTGGGGGACGTAAATCAGCCCCAGCATTTT. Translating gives CASSLGDVNQPQHF.

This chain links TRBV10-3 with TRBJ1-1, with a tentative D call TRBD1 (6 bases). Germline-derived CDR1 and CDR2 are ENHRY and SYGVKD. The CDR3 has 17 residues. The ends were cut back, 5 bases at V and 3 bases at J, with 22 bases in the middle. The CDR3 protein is CAISQGPGLPQDTEAFF. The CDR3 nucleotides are TGTGCCATCAGTCAGGGGCCGGGGCTTCCACAAGACACTGAAGCTTTCTTT.

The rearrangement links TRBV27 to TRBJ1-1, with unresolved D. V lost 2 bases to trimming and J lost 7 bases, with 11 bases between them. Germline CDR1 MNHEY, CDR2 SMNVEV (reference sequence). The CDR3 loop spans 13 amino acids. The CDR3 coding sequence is TGTGCCAGCAGTTTAAAAAGTTTGGGTGAAGCTTTCTTT. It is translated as CASSLKSLGEAFF.

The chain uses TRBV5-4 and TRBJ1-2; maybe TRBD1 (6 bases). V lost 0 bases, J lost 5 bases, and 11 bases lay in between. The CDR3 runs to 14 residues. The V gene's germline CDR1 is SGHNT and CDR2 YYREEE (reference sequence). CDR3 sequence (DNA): TGTGCCAGCAGCTTGGCCGGACAGTCTTATGGCTACACCTTC. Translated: CASSLAGQSYGYTF.

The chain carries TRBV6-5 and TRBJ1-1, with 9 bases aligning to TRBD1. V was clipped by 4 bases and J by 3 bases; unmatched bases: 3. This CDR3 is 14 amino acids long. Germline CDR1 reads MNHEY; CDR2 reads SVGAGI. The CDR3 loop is CASSSDRGHTEAFF. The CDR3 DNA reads TGTGCCAGCAGTTCGGACAGGGGCCACACTGAAGCTTTCTTT.

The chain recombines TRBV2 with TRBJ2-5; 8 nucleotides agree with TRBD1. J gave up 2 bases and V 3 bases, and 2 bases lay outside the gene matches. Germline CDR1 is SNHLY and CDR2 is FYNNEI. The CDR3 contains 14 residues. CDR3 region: CASSEDRAQETQYF. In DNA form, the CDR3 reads TGTGCCAGCAGTGAGGACAGGGCGCAAGAGACCCAGTACTTC.

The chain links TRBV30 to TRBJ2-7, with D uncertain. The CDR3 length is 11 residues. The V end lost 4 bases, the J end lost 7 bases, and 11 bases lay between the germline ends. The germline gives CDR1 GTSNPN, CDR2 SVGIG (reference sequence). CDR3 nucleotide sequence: TGTGCCTGGACCGCGTTCCAGGAGCAGTACTTC. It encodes CAWTAFQEQYF.

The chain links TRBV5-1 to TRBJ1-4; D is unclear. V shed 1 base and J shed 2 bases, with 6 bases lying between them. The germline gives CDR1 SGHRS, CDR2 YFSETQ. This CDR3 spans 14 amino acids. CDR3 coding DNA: TGCGCCAGCAGCTTGTCAAGGACTAATGAAAAACTGTTTTTT. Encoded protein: CASSLSRTNEKLFF.

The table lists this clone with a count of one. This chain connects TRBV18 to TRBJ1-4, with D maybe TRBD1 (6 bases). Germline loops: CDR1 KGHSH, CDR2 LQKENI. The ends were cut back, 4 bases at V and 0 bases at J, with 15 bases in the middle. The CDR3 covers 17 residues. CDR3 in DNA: TGTGCCAGCTCACTTTTCGACAGGCTTGCAACTAATGAAAAACTGTTTTTT. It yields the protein CASSLFDRLATNEKLFF.

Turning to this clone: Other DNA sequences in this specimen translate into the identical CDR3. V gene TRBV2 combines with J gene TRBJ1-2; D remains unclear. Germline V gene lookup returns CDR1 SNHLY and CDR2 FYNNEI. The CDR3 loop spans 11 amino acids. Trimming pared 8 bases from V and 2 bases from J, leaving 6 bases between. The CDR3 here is CASVENYGYTF. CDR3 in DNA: TGTGCCAGCGTGGAGAACTATGGCTACACCTTC.

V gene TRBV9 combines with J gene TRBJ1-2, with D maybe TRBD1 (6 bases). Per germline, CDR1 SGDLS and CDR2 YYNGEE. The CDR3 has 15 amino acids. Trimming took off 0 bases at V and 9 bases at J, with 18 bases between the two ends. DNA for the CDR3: TGTGCCAGCAGCGTAGTTCGGACAGAGGGCGGTAGCTACACCTTC. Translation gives CASSVVRTEGGSYTF. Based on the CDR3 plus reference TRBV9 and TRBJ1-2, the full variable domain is DSGVTQTPKHLITATGQRVTLRCSPRSGDLSVYWYQQSLDQGLQFLIQYYNGEERAKGNILERFSAQQFPDLHSELNLSSLELGDSALYFCASSVVRTEGGSYTFGSGTRLTVV.

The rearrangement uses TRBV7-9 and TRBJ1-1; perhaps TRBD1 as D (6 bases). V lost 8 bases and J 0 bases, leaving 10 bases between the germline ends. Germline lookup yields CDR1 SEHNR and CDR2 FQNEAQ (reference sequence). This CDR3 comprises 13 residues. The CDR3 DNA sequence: TGTGCCAGCGAAACAGGGATGAACACTGAAGCTTTCTTT. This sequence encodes CASETGMNTEAFF.